This TCR beta chain was observed in a study of blood T cell repertoires in COVID-19 (TCRdb year 2020). Describing the broader study: Collaborator samples came from the United States, Italy and Spain and covered acute and convalescent phases of COVID-19. Where available, HLA class I and class II types were obtained from metadata supplied by the sample provider rather than from assay-based typing. The repertoires were released in a freely available public database meant as a resource for research on the immune response to SARS-CoV-2. The material from the prospective study consisted of cDNA or gDNA derived from T cells, B-cell-depleted T cells, or PBMCs. Deeply sampled blood TCRbeta repertoires from subjects exposed to, actively infected with, or recovered from COVID-19 were included in the dataset. Samples were obtained from the ongoing ImmuneRACE study (first 160 participants) and from over a thousand subjects provided by 6 global collaborators. The sample metadata nearly always contained a de-identified subject ID, COVID-19 status, age in years and sex. Findings and caveats that apply to the study as a whole: The quantity of clinical and demographic metadata differed by source and by participant and was supplied without curation.

The collaborating institutions used their own protocols to collect whole blood in K2EDTA tubes. Collaborator samples were shipped for TCRbeta analysis as frozen whole blood, isolated PBMCs, or DNA extracted from either sample type. TCRbeta CDR3 regions were amplified from genomic DNA using the immunoSEQ Assay, a bias-controlled multiplex PCR. Per the source publication's procedure: Nucleated cell counts per sample were estimated from amplification of reference gene primers within the assay. Sequence reads were collapsed and filtered to measure the absolute abundance of every unique TCRbeta CDR3 rearrangement. For each sample, productive Simpson clonality was calculated as the square root of Simpson's diversity index over productive rearrangements. This immuneACCESS table, as held by TCRdb, lists in-frame sequences with V and J called but not all clones. Of the missing ones, under half trace to an unresolved V gene in checked studies; the others have no known cause. V and J calls and clone size are those listed in that table; D and trimming were worked out from the DNA. This sample is represented by fewer than 200,000 clones; 65% to 80% of them were singletons. Roughly 8.4% of the sample is in the top ten clones.

With respect to this clone: This receptor's antigen is unknown. No per-base quality is available; no much larger clone lies one base away.

From V the trimming removes 0 bases and from J it removes 8 bases, while the gene matches leave 7 bases of the junction unaccounted for. Looking up the germline V gene yields CDR1 SGHNT and CDR2 YENEEA. Measured from the cysteine to the phenylalanine, the CDR3 is 17 residues long. Of the read, only the CDR3 DNA is kept; its 51 bases are in frame from base 1. The chain uses TRBV11-3 and TRBJ2-1, with 13 bases in between that match TRBD2. The receptor was derived from a man in his fifties or sixties with acute or convalescent COVID-19. The specimen was peripheral blood. DNA sequence: TGTGCCAGCAGCTTAGAACTAGCGGGGGGGCCCAGCGATGAGCAGTTCTTC. Its translation reads: CASSLELAGGPSDEQFF. Extended through the reference TRBV11-3 and TRBJ2-1 proteins, this CDR3 yields the full variable domain: EAGVVQSPRYKIIEKKQPVAFWCNPISGHNTLYWYLQNLGQGPELLIRYENEEAVDDSQLPKDRFSAERLKGVDSTLKIQPAELGDSAVYLCASSLELAGGPSDEQFFGPGTRLTVL.